Listed below are T cell receptor beta chains from one sample, sequenced in a study of regulatory T cells in long-lasting Graves disease. TCRdb re-called the multiplex PCR reads with MiXCR, one entry per CDR3 protein. The sample includes about 470,000 distinct CDR3 sequences, roughly a fifth seen only once; the top ten take less than 9%. The sequences come from peripheral blood mononuclear cells (PBMCs), collected when the disease was refractory, from a patient treated with antithyroid drugs. All receptors derive from a female donor with Graves disease. Each CDR3 is given with its conserved first and last residue. Fields, in order: V gene, CDR3 length, clone size, D gene, J gene, CDR3 DNA, CDR3 protein. The D gene is left open where the match is weak. The listing skips clone size in some rows; elsewhere it reads once, few, many or a size class.

v_call: TRBV3-1
cdr3_length: 14
clone_size: NA
d_call: NA
j_call: TRBJ1-1
cdr3_nt: TGTGCCAGCAGCCTAGGACCGGGACATACTGAAGCTTTCTTT
cdr3_aa: CASSLGPGHTEAFF

v_call: TRBV20-1
cdr3_length: 13
clone_size: many
d_call: TRBD2
j_call: TRBJ2-7
cdr3_nt: TGCAGTGCCCCACTAGCGGGAGGGTACGAGCAGTACTTC
cdr3_aa: CSAPLAGGYEQYF

v_call: TRBV28
cdr3_length: 15
clone_size: few
d_call: NA
j_call: TRBJ2-1
cdr3_nt: TGTGCCAGCAGTTACGAGGGGTGGTCCTACAATGAGCAGTTCTTC
cdr3_aa: CASSYEGWSYNEQFF

v_call: TRBV14
cdr3_length: 13
clone_size: NA
d_call: NA
j_call: TRBJ1-2
cdr3_nt: TGTGCCAGCAGCCACTTCCAGGGATTCGGCTACACCTTC
cdr3_aa: CASSHFQGFGYTF

v_call: TRBV3-1
cdr3_length: 15
clone_size: few
d_call: NA
j_call: TRBJ2-7
cdr3_nt: TGTGCCAGCAGACAAGCGTCAGCCCCCTCCTACGAGCAGTACTTC
cdr3_aa: CASRQASAPSYEQYF

v_call: TRBV27
cdr3_length: 17
clone_size: NA
d_call: NA
j_call: TRBJ2-1
cdr3_nt: TGTGCCAGCTTTTTTTACGGGGTCCAGAGCTCCTACAATGAGCAGTTCTTC
cdr3_aa: CASFFYGVQSSYNEQFF

v_call: TRBV27
cdr3_length: 15
clone_size: once
d_call: NA
j_call: TRBJ2-7
cdr3_nt: TGTGCCAGCAAAGGGGGATGGGCCCCATCATCCGAGCAGTACTTC
cdr3_aa: CASKGGWAPSSEQYF

v_call: TRBV2
cdr3_length: 16
clone_size: many
d_call: TRBD1
j_call: TRBJ1-2
cdr3_nt: TGTGCCAGCAGTGAAGCGCTAGGACAGGGACCCTATGGCTACACCTTC
cdr3_aa: CASSEALGQGPYGYTF

v_call: TRBV4-1
cdr3_length: 13
clone_size: few
d_call: NA
j_call: TRBJ1-6
cdr3_nt: TGCGCCAGCAGCCAAGGACAGCATTCACCCCTCCACTTT
cdr3_aa: CASSQGQHSPLHF

v_call: TRBV6-1
cdr3_length: 14
clone_size: few
d_call: NA
j_call: TRBJ2-7
cdr3_nt: TGTGCCAGCAGGTTGGGTAACTCGCCCTACGAGCAGTACTTC
cdr3_aa: CASRLGNSPYEQYF

v_call: TRBV7-9
cdr3_length: 17
clone_size: many
d_call: TRBD1
j_call: TRBJ1-2
cdr3_nt: TGTGCCAGCAGCCCCCGAGGGACAGGAACCCACTACTATGGCTACACCTTC
cdr3_aa: CASSPRGTGTHYYGYTF

v_call: TRBV30
cdr3_length: 14
clone_size: NA
d_call: NA
j_call: TRBJ1-1
cdr3_nt: TGTGCCTGGAGTGTATCAGGGGCCGCGACTGAAGCTTTCTTT
cdr3_aa: CAWSVSGAATEAFF

v_call: TRBV14
cdr3_length: 16
clone_size: NA
d_call: NA
j_call: TRBJ2-4
cdr3_nt: TGTGCCAGCAGCCAAGCGGGGTCCCTAGCCAAAAACATTCAGTACTTC
cdr3_aa: CASSQAGSLAKNIQYF

v_call: TRBV20-1
cdr3_length: 14
clone_size: NA
d_call: NA
j_call: TRBJ2-5
cdr3_nt: TGCAGTGCTAGACTTCCCGGGGACCGAGAGACCCAGTACTTC
cdr3_aa: CSARLPGDRETQYF

v_call: TRBV5-1
cdr3_length: 12
clone_size: many
d_call: NA
j_call: TRBJ1-2
cdr3_nt: TGTGCCAGCAGCCCGGGGGGGACTGGCTACACCTTC
cdr3_aa: CASSPGGTGYTF

v_call: TRBV6-1
cdr3_length: 15
clone_size: NA
d_call: NA
j_call: TRBJ1-3
cdr3_nt: TGTGCCAGCAGTATACAGCGTAGCTCTGGAAACACCATATATTTT
cdr3_aa: CASSIQRSSGNTIYF

v_call: TRBV6-5
cdr3_length: 12
clone_size: few
d_call: NA
j_call: TRBJ2-7
cdr3_nt: TGTGCCAGCAGTTCCGGGGGGCGGGAGCAGTACTTC
cdr3_aa: CASSSGGREQYF

v_call: TRBV6-2/TRBV6-3
cdr3_length: 14
clone_size: many
d_call: NA
j_call: TRBJ1-5
cdr3_nt: TGTGCCAGCAGTTACAGTAGGGGGAATCAGCCCCAGCATTTT
cdr3_aa: CASSYSRGNQPQHF

v_call: TRBV6-1
cdr3_length: 13
clone_size: NA
d_call: NA
j_call: TRBJ1-2
cdr3_nt: TGTGCCAGCACCGGGACTCACCTCTATGGCTACACCTTC
cdr3_aa: CASTGTHLYGYTF

v_call: TRBV28
cdr3_length: 14
clone_size: many
d_call: NA
j_call: TRBJ1-6
cdr3_nt: TGTGCCAGCACCCTCTATGGCCACAATTCACCCCTCCACTTT
cdr3_aa: CASTLYGHNSPLHF

v_call: TRBV10-3
cdr3_length: 19
clone_size: few
d_call: TRBD1
j_call: TRBJ1-4
cdr3_nt: TGTGCCATCAGTCCAGGGAGGGACAGGGAGCCACCTACTAATGAAAAACTGTTTTTT
cdr3_aa: CAISPGRDREPPTNEKLFF

v_call: TRBV28
cdr3_length: 13
clone_size: many
d_call: NA
j_call: TRBJ1-2
cdr3_nt: TGTGCCAGCAGTTTAAATGGCTACTATGGCTACACCTTC
cdr3_aa: CASSLNGYYGYTF

v_call: TRBV2
cdr3_length: 13
clone_size: many
d_call: NA
j_call: TRBJ1-4
cdr3_nt: TGTGCCAGCAGTGGTGGTAGAGACGAAAAACTGTTTTTT
cdr3_aa: CASSGGRDEKLFF

v_call: TRBV29-1
cdr3_length: 13
clone_size: NA
d_call: NA
j_call: TRBJ2-7
cdr3_nt: TGCAGCGTTGAAGGCACTAACTCCTACGAGCAGTACTTC
cdr3_aa: CSVEGTNSYEQYF

v_call: TRBV28
cdr3_length: 12
clone_size: NA
d_call: NA
j_call: TRBJ2-3
cdr3_nt: TGTGCCAGCAGTTTGCCCACAGATACGCAGTATTTT
cdr3_aa: CASSLPTDTQYF

v_call: TRBV27
cdr3_length: 17
clone_size: few
d_call: NA
j_call: TRBJ1-4
cdr3_nt: TGTGCCAGCAGTGAGACAGGAGGGGACATGGCTAATGAAAAACTGTTTTTT
cdr3_aa: CASSETGGDMANEKLFF

v_call: TRBV19
cdr3_length: 13
clone_size: NA
d_call: NA
j_call: TRBJ2-2
cdr3_nt: TGTGCCAGTAGTATGGAGGGGTCCGGGGAGCTGTTTTTT
cdr3_aa: CASSMEGSGELFF

v_call: TRBV11-2
cdr3_length: 16
clone_size: many
d_call: NA
j_call: TRBJ2-2
cdr3_nt: TGTGCCAGCAGCTGGGGAAGGACCCTGACCCCCGGGGAGCTGTTTTTT
cdr3_aa: CASSWGRTLTPGELFF

v_call: TRBV19
cdr3_length: 16
clone_size: NA
d_call: NA
j_call: TRBJ1-1
cdr3_nt: TGTGCCAGTAGTATTGACGTTGCGTCAGGGGACACTGAAGCTTTCTTT
cdr3_aa: CASSIDVASGDTEAFF

v_call: TRBV10-2
cdr3_length: 11
clone_size: NA
d_call: NA
j_call: TRBJ2-7
cdr3_nt: TGCGCCAGCATAGGGGGCTACGAGCAGTACTTC
cdr3_aa: CASIGGYEQYF

v_call: TRBV25-1
cdr3_length: 16
clone_size: NA
d_call: NA
j_call: TRBJ2-7
cdr3_nt: TGTGCCAGCAGTGGGCCCTCGGAGGGCCGAGCCTACGAGCAGTACTTC
cdr3_aa: CASSGPSEGRAYEQYF

v_call: TRBV3-1
cdr3_length: 13
clone_size: NA
d_call: NA
j_call: TRBJ2-2
cdr3_nt: TGTGCCAGCAGCCAAGACCTGAGCGGGGAGCTGTTTTTT
cdr3_aa: CASSQDLSGELFF